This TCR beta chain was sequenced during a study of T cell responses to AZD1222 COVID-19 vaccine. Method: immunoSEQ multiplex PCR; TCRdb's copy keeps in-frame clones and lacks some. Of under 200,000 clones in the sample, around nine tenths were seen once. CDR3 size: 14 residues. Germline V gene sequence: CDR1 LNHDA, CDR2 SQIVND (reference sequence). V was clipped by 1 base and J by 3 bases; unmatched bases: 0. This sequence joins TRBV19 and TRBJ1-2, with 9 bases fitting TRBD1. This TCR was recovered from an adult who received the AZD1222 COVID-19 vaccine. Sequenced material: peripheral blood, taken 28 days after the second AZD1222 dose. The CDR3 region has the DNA TGTGCCAGTAGTATAGGGACAGGGGACTATGGCTACACCTTC. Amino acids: CASSIGTGDYGYTF. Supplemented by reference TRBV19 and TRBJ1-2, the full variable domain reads DGGITQSPKYLFRKEGQNVTLSCEQNLNHDAMYWYRQDPGQGLRLIYYSQIVNDFQKGDIAEGYSVSREKKESFPLTVTSAQKNPTAFYLCASSIGTGDYGYTFGSGTRLTVV.